The rows below give T cell receptor beta chains drawn from one sample of a study of lymphopenia after photon versus proton radiotherapy. The method was immunoSEQ multiplex PCR; TCRdb's version includes in-frame clones alone and lacks a portion of them. The table includes 75,000 to 95,000 clones, around 82% detected once. The input for sequencing was peripheral blood, taken from a patient treated with proton-based radiotherapy. Every receptor here comes from a man between 60 and 70 years old with pancreatic cancer. CDR3s include the opening cysteine and the closing phenylalanine or tryptophan. The D gene is left open where the match is weak. Clone size appears in some rows only: once, few, many, or a class for an expanded clone.

d_call j_call clone_size v_call cdr3_nt cdr3_aa
NA TRBJ2-5 NA TRBV5-1 TGCGCCAGCCACGAAGGGGGGGAACAAGAGACCCAGTACTTC CASHEGGEQETQYF
NA TRBJ2-7 NA TRBV5-1 TGCGCCAGCAGCTTGGTACAGGGAGGAATGGGTGAGCAGTACTTC CASSLVQGGMGEQYF
TRBD1 TRBJ1-5 once TRBV7-9 TGTGCCAGCAGCTTCCCGGGACAGGGGGACCAGCCCCAGCATTTT CASSFPGQGDQPQHF
NA TRBJ2-5 once TRBV5-1 TGCGCCAGCAGCCCAGTCGGGGTGGTGGGAGAGCAGTACTTC CASSPVGVVGEQYF
NA TRBJ2-5 NA TRBV11-2 TGTGCCAGCAGCAACAGCGGGCCTCAAGAGACCCAGTACTTC CASSNSGPQETQYF
NA TRBJ1-5 NA TRBV19 TGTGCCAGTAGTATTGGCAGGGCTAGCAATCAGCCCCAGCATTTT CASSIGRASNQPQHF
TRBD1 TRBJ2-7 NA TRBV6-6 TGTGCCAGCAGTAAACCGGGACAGTCCTACGAGCAGTACTTC CASSKPGQSYEQYF
NA TRBJ1-2 NA TRBV6-6 TGTGCCAGCAGTTCGGAGCTTGACTATGGCTACACCTTC CASSSELDYGYTF
NA TRBJ2-7 NA TRBV11-3 TGTGCCAGCAGCTTAGTGAGAAACGGAGGCTTGCAGTACTTC CASSLVRNGGLQYF
NA TRBJ2-5 NA TRBV7-7 TGTGCTAGCAGCTTGACTCGTTCAGTAGAGACCCAGTACTTC CASSLTRSVETQYF
TRBD2 TRBJ2-1 NA TRBV5-1 TGCGCCAGCAATGGCGGGAGCTCCTACAATGAGCAGTTCTTC CASNGGSSYNEQFF
TRBD1 TRBJ2-5 once TRBV5-1 TGCGCCAGCAGCTCTATACGACAGGGCCAAGAGACCCAGTACTTC CASSSIRQGQETQYF
NA TRBJ1-5 NA TRBV19 TGTGCCAGTAGTATGGGGACGGACTGGGGCAATCAGCCCCAGCATTTT CASSMGTDWGNQPQHF
NA TRBJ1-3 NA TRBV19 TGTGCCAGTAGTCACAGTTTGTTGGCAGCTGGAAACACCATATATTTT CASSHSLLAAGNTIYF
TRBD1 TRBJ1-1 NA TRBV9 TGTGCCAGCAGCCTCGGAAGACAGGGGATCACTGAAGCTTTCTTT CASSLGRQGITEAFF
TRBD2 TRBJ2-1 NA TRBV4-2 TGTGCCAGCAGCCAAGACGGACTAGACTACAATGAGCAGTTCTTC CASSQDGLDYNEQFF
TRBD1 TRBJ1-2 NA TRBV5-4 TGTGCCAGCAGCTTTTTTACAGGGGGCGTCCCTTATGGCTACACCTTC CASSFFTGGVPYGYTF
NA TRBJ2-7 NA TRBV5-4 TGTGCCAGCAGCTTGTTACCAGGGCGGTTCTACGAGCAGTACTTC CASSLLPGRFYEQYF
TRBD2 TRBJ2-5 NA TRBV23-1 TGCGCCAGCAGTCATCCGGGGACTAGCGTGTTCCAAGAGACCCAGTACTTC CASSHPGTSVFQETQYF
NA TRBJ2-7 NA TRBV7-2 TGTGCCAGCAGCTTACAGGGCCGTTCCTACGAGCAGTACTTC CASSLQGRSYEQYF
NA TRBJ1-3 NA TRBV6-6 TGTGCCAGCAGTTACTCAAGGGACGGCTCTGGAAACACCATATATTTT CASSYSRDGSGNTIYF
NA TRBJ1-1 NA TRBV5-1 TGCGCCAGCAGCGGGGGAAGCAAGGGCACTGAAGCTTTCTTT CASSGGSKGTEAFF
NA TRBJ2-5 once TRBV30 TGTGCCTGGAGTGTACTCAACGCGATGACCCAGTACTTC CAWSVLNAMTQYF
NA TRBJ2-4 NA TRBV28 TGTGCCAGCAGTTCGTCAGGGACTCTAGCCAAAAACATTCAGTACTTC CASSSSGTLAKNIQYF